This record looks at one TCR beta chain sequence and its context. This specimen belongs to a study of cytomegalovirus exposure and HLA in healthy donors. Amplification used 60 Vbeta primers and 13 Jbeta primers. Assay: immunoSEQ multiplex PCR; the TCRdb copy retains only in-frame clones and omits some. This sample's clone table lists around 100,000 clones. Specimen: PBMCs. The receptor's source is a man aged 25 to 40 in good health and CMV-seronegative.

The CDR3 DNA is TGTGCCACCAGCTCGGCGGTCTCCTACAATGAGCAGTTCTTC. Protein sequence: CATSSAVSYNEQFF. This chain links TRBV15 with TRBJ2-1; D unresolved. V was shortened by 5 bases and J by 0 bases, with 8 bases between the two germline ends. CDR3 size: 14 residues. CDR1 is LNHNV and CDR2 is YYDKDF in the germline V gene (reference sequence).